The sequence of this T cell receptor (beta chain) was determined in a study of T cell clonality in common variable immunodeficiency. The study, taken as a whole, reports: In common variable immunodeficiency, TCR beta chains reportedly carried fewer deletions and N-nucleotide insertions. CVID patient heterogeneity limited repertoire-clinical complication correlations.

On this clone: Its antigen is not known. The read comes to an end 3 residues before the CDR3 does, leaving the germline J gene to fill in the end.

Sequencing used immunoSEQ multiplex PCR; TCRdb keeps in-frame clones, though not all of them. This repertoire holds 42,000 or so clones, and none appear only once. Germline V gives CDR1 SGHRS, CDR2 YFSETQ. The CDR3 extends over 18 amino acids. Trimming cost V 1 base and J 4 bases; bases outside gene matches: 14. The chain uses TRBV5-1 and TRBJ2-3; 8 bases map to TRBD2. The sequenced sample consisted of peripheral blood mononuclear cells. The TCR sequence derives from a person between 18 and 70 years old in good health. This CDR3 reads CASSLLPKGAGDADTQYF. CDR3 DNA, as far as it was read: TGCGCCAGCAGCTTGTTGCCCAAGGGAGCGGGAGACGCAGATACG.